The 16 T cell receptor beta chains below come from one sample, sequenced in a study of spatial heterogeneity in lung cancer. TCRdb reprocessed the 5' RACE reads via MiXCR and lists one record per CDR3 protein. The profile covers about 110,000 distinct CDR3 sequences, with 10% to 13% appearing a single time and roughly 26% taken by the ten largest. The time point here: blood at routine non-recurrence follow-up after resection. The sample was PBMCs, taken at follow-up. The receptors derive from a female donor with early-stage non-small cell lung cancer.

This clonotype was found a few times. V gene TRBV7-3 combines with J gene TRBJ2-1, with a weak D call TRBD2 (6 bases). V lost 0 bases and J lost 4, with 10 bases in between. The CDR3 is made up of 15 amino acids. The germline V gene has CDR1 SGHTA and CDR2 FQGTGA. The CDR3 is CASSLTPGAYNEQFF. DNA of the CDR3: TGTGCCAGCAGCTTAACCCCGGGAGCGTACAATGAGCAGTTCTTC.

This clonotype was counted only a few times. CDR3 loop: CASSLVPHSYNEQFF. The CDR3 coding sequence is TGTGCCAGCAGCTTGGTACCCCATTCCTACAATGAGCAGTTCTTC. V usage is TRBV5-5 and J usage is TRBJ2-1; D not resolved. CDR3 size: 15 residues. V lost 0 bases to trimming and J lost 1 base, with 8 bases between them. Looked up from germline, CDR1 is SGHKS and CDR2 is YYEKEE (reference sequence).

This clonotype was found many times. J is TRBJ1-5 and V is TRBV18; the D is unclear. V dropped 2 bases and J dropped 4 bases, with 9 bases sitting between them. Germline CDR1 is KGHSH and CDR2 is LQKENI. CDR3 size: 14 residues. CDR3 nucleotides: TGTGCCAGCTCACCAAGTCCGAAAAATCAGCCCCAGCATTTT. It codes for CASSPSPKNQPQHF. The full variable domain, its missing parts supplied by reference TRBV18 and TRBJ1-5, is NAGVMQNPRHLVRRRGQEARLRCSPMKGHSHVYWYRQLPEEGLKFMVYLQKENIIDESGMPKERFSAEFPKEGPSILRIQQVVRGDSAAYFCASSPSPKNQPQHFGDGTRLSIL.

A few counts support this clonotype. This rearrangement joins TRBV2 to TRBJ2-1; D uncertain. The CDR3 has 12 residues. Trimming removed 6 bases from V and 4 bases from J, with 7 bases in between. Germline V lookup: CDR1 SNHLY, CDR2 FYNNEI. CDR3 amino acids: CASREQYNEQFF. The DNA of the CDR3 is TGTGCCAGCAGAGAGCAGTACAATGAGCAGTTCTTC. The complete variable domain, with remaining parts taken from reference TRBV2 and TRBJ2-1, reads EPEVTQTPSHQVTQMGQEVILRCVPISNHLYFYWYRQILGQKVEFLVSFYNNEISEKSEIFDDQFSVERPDGSNFTLKIRSTKLEDSAMYFCASREQYNEQFFGPGTRLTVL.

This clonotype has a count of ten or more. This sequence joins TRBV20-1 and TRBJ2-1, with a tentative D call TRBD2 (5 bases). The germline CDR1 and CDR2 sequences are DFQATT and SNEGSKA (reference sequence). Trimming cost V 0 bases and J 6 bases, with 6 bases left between them. CDR3 length: 12 residues. The CDR3 region has the DNA TGCAGTGCTAGAGAGACTATCAATGAGCAGTTCTTC. It specifies CSARETINEQFF.

This clonotype was counted at least ten times. V gene TRBV27 combines with J gene TRBJ2-7; unclear D gene. The germline V and J ends were trimmed by 3 bases and 3 bases, with 27 bases remaining between them. This CDR3 has 19 residues. Germline V lookup: CDR1 MNHEY, CDR2 SMNVEV (reference sequence). Here the CDR3 reads CASSLRGARYSYSNYEQYF. The CDR3 region has the DNA TGTGCCAGCAGTTTGCGAGGTGCCCGATATTCTTATTCAAACTACGAGCAGTACTTC.

This clonotype was seen a handful of times. The chain joins TRBV29-1 to TRBJ2-1; TRBD2 aligns across 8 bases. Germline assignment: CDR1 SQVTM and CDR2 ANQGSEA. The CDR3 is 14 residues long. The trim removed 5 bases at V and 7 bases at J, leaving 10 bases unmatched. The DNA for the CDR3 is TGCAGCGTTTATCCTAGCGGGTTTATGAATGAGCAGTTCTTC. This gives the protein CSVYPSGFMNEQFF.

The chain uses TRBV6-2 or TRBV6-3 and TRBJ1-5; D may be TRBD1 (6 bases). The CDR3 sequence is 12 residues long. V was pared by 8 bases and J by 5 bases, with 10 bases between. Germline assignment: CDR1 MNHEY and CDR2 SVGEGT. The CDR3 bases are TGTGCCAGCGCCCGGACAGATCAGCCCCAGCATTTT. It is translated as CASARTDQPQHF.

The sample holds many counts of this clonotype. This chain joins TRBV7-9 and TRBJ2-2; D is ambiguous. The germline V gene has CDR1 SEHNR and CDR2 FQNEAQ (reference sequence). The CDR3 loop spans 15 amino acids. V lost 1 base and J 2 bases, leaving 8 bases between the germline ends. CDR3 sequence reads: CASSLESLNTGELFF. CDR3 coding DNA: TGTGCCAGCAGCTTAGAGAGCCTCAACACCGGGGAGCTGTTTTTT.

This clonotype has a handful of counts. This chain links TRBV3-1 with TRBJ2-5; D call uncertain. This CDR3 spans 12 amino acids. Germline CDR1 reads LGHDT; CDR2 reads YNNKEL (reference sequence). V was shortened by 1 base and J by 5 bases, with 5 bases between the two germline ends. The CDR3 protein is CASSQGPETQYF. CDR3 DNA: TGTGCCAGCAGCCAAGGACCGGAGACCCAGTACTTC.

This clonotype was recorded a few times. This chain links TRBV4-2 with TRBJ2-3; no definite D call. The CDR3 runs 13 residues. Trimming removed 0 bases at V and 4 bases at J, with 5 bases between. Germline assignment: CDR1 LGHNA and CDR2 YNFKEQ. The CDR3, as DNA: TGTGCCAGCAGCCAAGATGGGCCAGATACGCAGTATTTT. This codes for CASSQDGPDTQYF.

The gene calls are TRBV6-1 and TRBJ1-1; 9 bases align to TRBD1. With V trimmed by 7 bases and J by 1 base, 4 bases remained unmatched. The CDR3 loop spans 14 amino acids. Germline lookup yields CDR1 MNHNS and CDR2 SASEGT. The DNA of the CDR3 is TGTGCCAGCACCCCGACAGGGGGGAACACTGAAGCTTTCTTT. It encodes CASTPTGGNTEAFF.

The V call is TRBV9, the J call TRBJ2-5, with 7 bases matching TRBD2. CDR1 is SGDLS and CDR2 is YYNGEE in the germline V gene. The CDR3 runs to 15 residues. The V and J ends lost 6 bases and 2 bases, in that order; junction bases with no gene match: 10. CDR3: CASTWAGEPQETQYF. The DNA for the CDR3 is TGTGCCAGCACATGGGCGGGAGAGCCGCAAGAGACCCAGTACTTC.

This chain links TRBV5-4 with TRBJ2-3; TRBD2 matches at 16 bases. Germline-derived CDR1 and CDR2 are SGHNT and YYREEE (reference sequence). Trimming removed 6 bases from V and 2 bases from J; junction bases left unmatched: 12. The CDR3 loop spans 19 amino acids. CDR3 region: CASTIPGLAGGPVTDTQYF. CDR3 bases: TGTGCCAGCACCATCCCGGGACTAGCGGGAGGGCCAGTCACAGATACGCAGTATTTT.

This clonotype has a count of ten or more. The chain links TRBV12-3 or TRBV12-4 to TRBJ1-4; D not certain. This CDR3 contains 15 residues. The ends were cut back, 5 bases at V and 10 bases at J, with 20 bases in the middle. CDR3 region: CASSRDSAGPAKLFF. The CDR3 nucleotides are TGTGCCAGCAGTAGAGACTCGGCGGGTCCGGCAAAACTGTTTTTT.

This clonotype was counted at least ten times. The genes are TRBV9 and TRBJ2-5, with 8 bases lining up with TRBD2. J lost 2 bases, V lost 5 bases, and 5 bases had no gene match. CDR1 and CDR2 from the germline V gene are SGDLS and YYNGEE. This CDR3 comprises 14 residues. CDR3 protein: CASSLTSGQETQYF. CDR3 nucleotides: TGTGCCAGCAGTCTCACTAGCGGTCAAGAGACCCAGTACTTC.